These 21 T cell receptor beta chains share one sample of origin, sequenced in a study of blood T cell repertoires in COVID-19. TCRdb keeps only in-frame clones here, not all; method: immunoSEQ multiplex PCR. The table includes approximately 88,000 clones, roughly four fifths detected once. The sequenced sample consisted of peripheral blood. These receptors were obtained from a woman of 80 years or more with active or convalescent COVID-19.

CDR3 protein: CASGDRTGELFF. The CDR3 DNA sequence: TGTGCCAGCGGCGACAGGACCGGGGAGCTGTTTTTT. The chain carries TRBV6-5 and TRBJ2-2; possible D gene TRBD1, 6 bases. Trimming pared 8 bases from V and 5 bases from J, leaving 9 bases between. Germline V CDR1 and CDR2: MNHEY, SVGAGI. CDR3 length: 12 residues.

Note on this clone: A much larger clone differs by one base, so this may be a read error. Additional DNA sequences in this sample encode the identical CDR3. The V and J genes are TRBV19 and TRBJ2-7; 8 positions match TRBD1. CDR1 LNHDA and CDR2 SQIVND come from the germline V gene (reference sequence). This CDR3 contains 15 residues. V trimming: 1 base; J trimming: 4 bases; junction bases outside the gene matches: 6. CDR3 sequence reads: CASSIGTGGPYEQYF. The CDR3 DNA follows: TGTGCCAGTAGTATAGGTACAGGGGGACCTTACGAGCAGTACTTC. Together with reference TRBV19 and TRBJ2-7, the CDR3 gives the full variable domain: DGGITQSPKYLFRKEGQNVTLSCEQNLNHDAMYWYRQDPGQGLRLIYYSQIVNDFQKGDIAEGYSVSREKKESFPLTVTSAQKNPTAFYLCASSIGTGGPYEQYFGPGTRLTVT.

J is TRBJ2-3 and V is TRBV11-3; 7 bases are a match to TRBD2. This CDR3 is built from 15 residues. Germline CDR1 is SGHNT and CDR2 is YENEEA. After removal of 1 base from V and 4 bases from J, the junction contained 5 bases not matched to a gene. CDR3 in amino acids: CASSLGGGASDTQYF. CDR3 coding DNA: TGTGCCAGCAGCTTAGGGGGGGGAGCGTCAGATACGCAGTATTTT.

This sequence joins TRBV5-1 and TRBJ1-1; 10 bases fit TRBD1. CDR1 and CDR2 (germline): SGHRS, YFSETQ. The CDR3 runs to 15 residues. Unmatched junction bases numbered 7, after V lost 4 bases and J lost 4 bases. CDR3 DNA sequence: TGCGCCAGCAGCCGCAGACAGGGGGCGGTCACTGAAGCTTTCTTT. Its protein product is CASSRRQGAVTEAFF.

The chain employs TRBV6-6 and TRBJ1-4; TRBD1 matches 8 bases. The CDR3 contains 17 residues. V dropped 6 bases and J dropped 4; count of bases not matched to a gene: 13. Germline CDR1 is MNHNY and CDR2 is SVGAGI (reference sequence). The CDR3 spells CASRRPTGVGVNEKLFF. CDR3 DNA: TGTGCCAGCAGACGACCGACAGGGGTGGGGGTTAATGAAAAACTGTTTTTT.

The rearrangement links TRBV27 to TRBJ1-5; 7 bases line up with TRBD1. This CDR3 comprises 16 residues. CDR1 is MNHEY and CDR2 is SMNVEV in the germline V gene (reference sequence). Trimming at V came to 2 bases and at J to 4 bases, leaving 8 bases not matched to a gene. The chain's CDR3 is CASSLRAGTVNQPQHF. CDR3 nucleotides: TGTGCCAGCAGTTTACGGGCCGGGACAGTTAATCAGCCCCAGCATTTT.

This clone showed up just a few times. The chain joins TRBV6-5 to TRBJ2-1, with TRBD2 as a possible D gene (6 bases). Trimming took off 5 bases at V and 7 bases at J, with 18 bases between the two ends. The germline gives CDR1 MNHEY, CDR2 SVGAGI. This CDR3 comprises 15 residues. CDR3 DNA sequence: TGTGCCAGCAGTCGGGACTGGAATGTTTTTAATGAGCAGTTCTTC. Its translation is CASSRDWNVFNEQFF.

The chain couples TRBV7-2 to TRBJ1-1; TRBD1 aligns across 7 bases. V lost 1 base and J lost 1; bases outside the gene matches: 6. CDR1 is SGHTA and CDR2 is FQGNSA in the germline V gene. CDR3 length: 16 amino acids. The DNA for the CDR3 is TGTGCCAGCAGCTTAGGACAGGGCAGGTGGAACACTGAAGCTTTCTTT. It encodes CASSLGQGRWNTEAFF.

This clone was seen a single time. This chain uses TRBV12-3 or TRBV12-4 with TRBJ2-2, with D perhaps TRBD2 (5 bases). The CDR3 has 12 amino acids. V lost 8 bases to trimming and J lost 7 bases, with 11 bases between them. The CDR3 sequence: CASVSEDGELFF. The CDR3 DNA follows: TGTGCCAGCGTTAGCGAGGACGGGGAGCTGTTTTTT.

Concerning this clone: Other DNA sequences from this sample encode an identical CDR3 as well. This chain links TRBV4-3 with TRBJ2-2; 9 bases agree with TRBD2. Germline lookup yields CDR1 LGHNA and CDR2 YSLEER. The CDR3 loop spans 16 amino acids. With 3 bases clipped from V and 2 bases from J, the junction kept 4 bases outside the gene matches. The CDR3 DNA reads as TGCGCCAGCAGCCAGGAGACTAGCGGAAACACCGGGGAGCTGTTTTTT. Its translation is CASSQETSGNTGELFF.

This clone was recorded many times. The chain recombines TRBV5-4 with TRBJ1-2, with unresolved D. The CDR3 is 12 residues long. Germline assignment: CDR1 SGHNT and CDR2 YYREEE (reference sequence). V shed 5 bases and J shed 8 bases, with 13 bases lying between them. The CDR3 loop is CASSLEQTGYTF. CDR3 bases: TGTGCCAGCAGTCTTGAACAAACGGGCTACACCTTC.

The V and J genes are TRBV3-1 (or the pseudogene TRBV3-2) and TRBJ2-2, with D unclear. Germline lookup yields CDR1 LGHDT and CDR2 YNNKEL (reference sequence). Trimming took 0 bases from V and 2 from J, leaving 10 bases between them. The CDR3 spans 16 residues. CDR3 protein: CASSQEALGNTGELFF. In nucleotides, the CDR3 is TGTGCCAGCAGCCAAGAAGCGCTGGGTAACACCGGGGAGCTGTTTTTT.

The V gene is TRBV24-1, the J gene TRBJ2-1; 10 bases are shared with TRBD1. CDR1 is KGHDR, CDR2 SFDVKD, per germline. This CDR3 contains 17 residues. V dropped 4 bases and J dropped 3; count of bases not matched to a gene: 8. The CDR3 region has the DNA TGTGCCACCAGTGAGACTACCGGGACAGGGGTCTACAATGAGCAGTTCTTC. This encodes CATSETTGTGVYNEQFF.

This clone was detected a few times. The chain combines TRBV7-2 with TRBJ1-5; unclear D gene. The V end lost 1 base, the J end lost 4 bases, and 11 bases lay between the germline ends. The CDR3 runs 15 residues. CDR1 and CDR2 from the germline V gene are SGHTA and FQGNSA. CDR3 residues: CASSLGQRSNQPQHF. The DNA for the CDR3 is TGTGCCAGCAGCTTAGGACAACGGTCTAATCAGCCCCAGCATTTT.

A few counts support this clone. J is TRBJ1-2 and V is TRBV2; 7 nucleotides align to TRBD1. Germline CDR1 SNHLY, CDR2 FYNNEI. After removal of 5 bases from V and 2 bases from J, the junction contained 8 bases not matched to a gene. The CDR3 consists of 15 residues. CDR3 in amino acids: CASSRDRYSNYGYTF. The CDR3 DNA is TGTGCCAGCAGTCGGGACAGATACTCAAACTATGGCTACACCTTC.

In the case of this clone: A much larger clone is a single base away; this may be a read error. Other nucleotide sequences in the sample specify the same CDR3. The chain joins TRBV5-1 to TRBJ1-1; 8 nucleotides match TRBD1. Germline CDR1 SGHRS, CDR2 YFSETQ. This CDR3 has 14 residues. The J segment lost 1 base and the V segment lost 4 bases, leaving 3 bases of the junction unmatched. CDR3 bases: TGCGCCAGCAGCCCCGGACAGGGGAACACTGAAGCTTTCTTT. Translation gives CASSPGQGNTEAFF.

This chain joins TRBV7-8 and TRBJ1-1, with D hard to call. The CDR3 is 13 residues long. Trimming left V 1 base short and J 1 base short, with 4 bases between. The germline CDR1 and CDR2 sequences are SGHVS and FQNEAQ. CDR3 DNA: TGTGCCAGCAGCTTAGGACAGAACACTGAAGCTTTCTTT. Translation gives CASSLGQNTEAFF.

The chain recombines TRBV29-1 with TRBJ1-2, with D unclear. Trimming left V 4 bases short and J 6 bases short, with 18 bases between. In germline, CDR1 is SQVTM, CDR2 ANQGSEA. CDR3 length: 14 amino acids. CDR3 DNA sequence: TGCAGCGTTGGCGAGCCACGAGCTCTGGATGGCTACACCTTC. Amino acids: CSVGEPRALDGYTF. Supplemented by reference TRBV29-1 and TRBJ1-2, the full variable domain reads SAVISQKPSRDICQRGTSLTIQCQVDSQVTMMFWYRQQPGQSLTLIATANQGSEATYESGFVIDKFPISRPNLTFSTLTVSNMSPEDSSIYLCSVGEPRALDGYTFGSGTRLTVV.

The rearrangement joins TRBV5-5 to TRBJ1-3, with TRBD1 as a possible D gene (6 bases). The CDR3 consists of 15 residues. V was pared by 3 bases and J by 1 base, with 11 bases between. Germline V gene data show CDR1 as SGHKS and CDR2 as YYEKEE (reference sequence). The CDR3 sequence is CASSSGQRSGNTIYF. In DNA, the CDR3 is TGTGCCAGCAGCTCAGGACAGAGATCTGGAAACACCATATATTTT.

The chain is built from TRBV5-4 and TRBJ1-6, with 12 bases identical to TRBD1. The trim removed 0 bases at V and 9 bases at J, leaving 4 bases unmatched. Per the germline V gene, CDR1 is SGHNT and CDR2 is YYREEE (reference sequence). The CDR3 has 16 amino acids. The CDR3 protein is CASSLGDRGRRSPLHF. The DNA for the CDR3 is TGTGCCAGCAGCTTGGGGGACAGGGGGCGGCGTTCACCCCTCCACTTT.

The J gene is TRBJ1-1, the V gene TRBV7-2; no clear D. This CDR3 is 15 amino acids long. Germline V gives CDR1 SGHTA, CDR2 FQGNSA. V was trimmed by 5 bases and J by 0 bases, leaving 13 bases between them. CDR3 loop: CASSPTTILNTEAFF. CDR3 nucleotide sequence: TGTGCCAGCAGCCCTACTACGATCTTGAACACTGAAGCTTTCTTT.